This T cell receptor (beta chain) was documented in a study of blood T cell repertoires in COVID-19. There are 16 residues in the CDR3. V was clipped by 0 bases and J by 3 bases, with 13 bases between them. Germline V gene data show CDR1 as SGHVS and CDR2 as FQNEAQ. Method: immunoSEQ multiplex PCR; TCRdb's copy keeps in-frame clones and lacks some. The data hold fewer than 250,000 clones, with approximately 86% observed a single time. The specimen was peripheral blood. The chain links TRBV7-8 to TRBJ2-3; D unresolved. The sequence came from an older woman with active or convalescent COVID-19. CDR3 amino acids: CASSLAVSGETDTQYF. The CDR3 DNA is TGTGCCAGCAGCTTAGCGGTTTCAGGTGAAACAGATACGCAGTATTTT.